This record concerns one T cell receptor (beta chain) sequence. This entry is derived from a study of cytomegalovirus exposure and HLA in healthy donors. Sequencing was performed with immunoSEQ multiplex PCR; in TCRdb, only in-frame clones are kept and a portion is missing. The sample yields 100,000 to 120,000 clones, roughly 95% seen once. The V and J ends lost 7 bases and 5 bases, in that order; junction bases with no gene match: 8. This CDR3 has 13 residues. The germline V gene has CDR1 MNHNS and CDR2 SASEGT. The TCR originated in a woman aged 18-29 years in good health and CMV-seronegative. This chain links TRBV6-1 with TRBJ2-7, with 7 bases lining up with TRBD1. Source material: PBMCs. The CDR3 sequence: CASKETGRDEQYF. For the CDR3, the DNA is TGTGCCAGCAAAGAGACAGGGCGGGACGAGCAGTACTTC.